This T cell receptor (beta chain) was recovered during a study of cytomegalovirus exposure and HLA in healthy donors. In the study overall: Approximately 180 million T cells yielded about 120 million unique TCR beta sequences, as an earlier analysis found. From donors who were HLA-typed, an early data release held 70 million to 90 million unique TCRs. General observations from the study: An analysis done earlier found most TCR beta V segments productive about 90% or about 30% of the time.

Germline assignment: CDR1 SGHNT and CDR2 YYREEE (reference sequence). CDR3 length equals 17 residues. The V gene end was trimmed by 4 bases and the J gene end by 3 bases; junction bases not matched to a gene: 13. 60 Vbeta and 13 Jbeta primers were used in PCR. Profiled with immunoSEQ multiplex PCR; TCRdb holds only in-frame clones, not every one. Among more than 130,000 clones listed, about 79% were seen once. On this clone: The antigen remains unidentified.

Input material: PBMCs. J is TRBJ2-1 and V is TRBV5-4, with 7 bases aligning to TRBD2. The TCR originated in a man in his forties in good health and CMV-seropositive. CDR3 in amino acids: CASSPPSGGVHYNEQFF. The CDR3 nucleotides are TGTGCCAGCAGCCCGCCGTCGGGGGGAGTGCACTACAATGAGCAGTTCTTC. The complete variable domain, with remaining parts taken from reference TRBV5-4 and TRBJ2-1, reads ETGVTQSPTHLIKTRGQQVTLRCSSQSGHNTVSWYQQALGQGPQFIFQYYREEENGRGNFPPRFSGLQFPNYSSELNVNALELDDSALYLCASSPPSGGVHYNEQFFGPGTRLTVL.